The 12 T cell receptor beta chains below come from one sample, sequenced in a study of technical replicates of blood from a few donors. Assay used: immunoSEQ multiplex PCR; TCRdb lists only in-frame clones, some missing. The table records 75,000 to 95,000 clones, just under 95% of them present only once. Sequencing input: T cells isolated from PBMCs. The receptor source for this set is a human donor in good health.

V and J are TRBV27 and TRBJ1-5, with D tentatively TRBD1 (5 bases). V lost 2 bases to trimming and J lost 3 bases, with 8 bases between them. The V gene's germline CDR1 is MNHEY and CDR2 SMNVEV (reference sequence). CDR3 length equals 14 residues. CDR3 sequence reads: CASSLLQDNQPQHF. The CDR3 DNA follows: TGTGCCAGCAGTTTACTACAGGACAATCAGCCCCAGCATTTT.

This clone was detected ten times or more. This chain connects TRBV7-9 to TRBJ2-1, with 11 positions matching TRBD2. CDR1 is SEHNR and CDR2 is FQNEAQ in the germline V gene (reference sequence). Losses at the gene ends were 3 bases for V and 8 bases for J; bases not matched to a gene: 3. This CDR3 spans 14 amino acids. In nucleotides, the CDR3 is TGTGCCAGCAGCTTTGGGACTAGCGGCGATGAGCAGTTCTTC. Its translation is CASSFGTSGDEQFF.

This chain links TRBV19 with TRBJ1-4; no definite D call. The CDR3 runs 14 residues. V lost 7 bases to trimming and J lost 6 bases, with 15 bases between them. Germline-derived CDR1 and CDR2 are LNHDA and SQIVND (reference sequence). The CDR3: CASNPGIVDEKLFF. The CDR3 DNA sequence: TGTGCCAGTAACCCCGGGATAGTAGATGAAAAACTGTTTTTT.

The chain employs TRBV7-3 and TRBJ2-7; D not certain. The germline V gene has CDR1 SGHTA and CDR2 FQGTGA. CDR3 length equals 13 residues. Trimming shortened V by 1 base and J by 6 bases, and 10 bases separated the two germline ends. The CDR3 DNA is TGTGCCAGCAGCTTAAATCTGGGCTCCGAGCAGTACTTC. Translating gives CASSLNLGSEQYF.

The gene calls are TRBV21-1 and TRBJ2-7; the listed D gene, TRBD2, was not tested against the DNA. TRBV21-1 is labeled a pseudogene. This CDR3 contains 18 residues. This CDR3 is CASSKRGTSPPGIYEQYF. The CDR3 DNA sequence: TGTGCCAGCAGCAAGAGAGGGACTAGCCCCCCTGGGATATACGAGCAGTACTTC.

The chain employs TRBV14 and TRBJ2-1; 10 bases agree with TRBD1. CDR3 size: 14 residues. V was clipped by 1 base and J by 8 bases; unmatched bases: 2. Germline V lookup: CDR1 SGHDN, CDR2 FVKESK. The CDR3 bases are TGTGCCAGCAGCCAAGTAGACAGGGGGCATGAGCAGTTCTTC. Translated, it gives CASSQVDRGHEQFF.

CDR3 coding DNA: TGTGCCGTCGGGTTGGGATCAACAGGGATCTCCTACAATGAGCAGTTCTTC. Translation gives CAVGLGSTGISYNEQFF. The V gene is TRBV5-4, the J gene TRBJ2-1, with D perhaps matching TRBD1 (6 bases). In germline, CDR1 is SGHNT, CDR2 YYREEE (reference sequence). V shed 10 bases and J shed 0 bases, with 23 bases lying between them. This CDR3 spans 17 amino acids.

This chain connects TRBV10-3 to TRBJ2-7; 7 bases agree with TRBD1. The CDR3 has 15 residues. Per the germline V gene, CDR1 is ENHRY and CDR2 is SYGVKD. With V trimmed by 1 base and J by 1 base, 4 bases remained unmatched. The CDR3 nucleotides are TGTGCCATCAGTGAGTGGACAGGCCCATCCTACGAGCAGTACTTC. Translation gives CAISEWTGPSYEQYF.

The chain uses TRBV5-6 and TRBJ2-1; a weak D match, TRBD2 (5 bases). Per germline, CDR1 SGHDT and CDR2 YYEEEE. V was trimmed by 6 bases and J by 7 bases, leaving 14 bases between them. This CDR3 spans 13 amino acids. In DNA, the CDR3 is TGTGCCAGCACCGCCGGACTGGAAAATGAGCAGTTCTTC. Its protein product is CASTAGLENEQFF.

The sample holds one count of this clone. The CDR3 nucleotides are TGTGCCATCAGTCCGGACACGACCAACACCGGGGAGCTGTTTTTT. Protein sequence: CAISPDTTNTGELFF. The chain joins TRBV10-3 to TRBJ2-2; possible D gene TRBD1, 5 bases. Germline V gene lookup returns CDR1 ENHRY and CDR2 SYGVKD. Trimming cost V 5 bases and J 2 bases, with 12 bases left between them. The CDR3 has 15 amino acids.

A remark on this clone: Because the CDR3's place on the DNA is in doubt, the DNA is left out and the CDR3 is given as listed by TCRdb. The CDR3 loop reads CASGGTSGQPQHF. This chain uses TRBV11-2 with TRBJ1-5. With termini counted, the CDR3 has 13 amino acids. Per germline, CDR1 SGHAT and CDR2 FQNNGV.

The chain is built from TRBV19 and TRBJ2-2; TRBD1 agrees at 7 bases. CDR3 size: 15 residues. After removal of 5 bases from V and 3 bases from J, the junction contained 6 bases not matched to a gene. Germline CDR1 and CDR2: LNHDA and SQIVND (reference sequence). DNA of the CDR3: TGTGCCAGTAGTCCCGGGACAGTCTACACCGGGGAGCTGTTTTTT. It translates to CASSPGTVYTGELFF.